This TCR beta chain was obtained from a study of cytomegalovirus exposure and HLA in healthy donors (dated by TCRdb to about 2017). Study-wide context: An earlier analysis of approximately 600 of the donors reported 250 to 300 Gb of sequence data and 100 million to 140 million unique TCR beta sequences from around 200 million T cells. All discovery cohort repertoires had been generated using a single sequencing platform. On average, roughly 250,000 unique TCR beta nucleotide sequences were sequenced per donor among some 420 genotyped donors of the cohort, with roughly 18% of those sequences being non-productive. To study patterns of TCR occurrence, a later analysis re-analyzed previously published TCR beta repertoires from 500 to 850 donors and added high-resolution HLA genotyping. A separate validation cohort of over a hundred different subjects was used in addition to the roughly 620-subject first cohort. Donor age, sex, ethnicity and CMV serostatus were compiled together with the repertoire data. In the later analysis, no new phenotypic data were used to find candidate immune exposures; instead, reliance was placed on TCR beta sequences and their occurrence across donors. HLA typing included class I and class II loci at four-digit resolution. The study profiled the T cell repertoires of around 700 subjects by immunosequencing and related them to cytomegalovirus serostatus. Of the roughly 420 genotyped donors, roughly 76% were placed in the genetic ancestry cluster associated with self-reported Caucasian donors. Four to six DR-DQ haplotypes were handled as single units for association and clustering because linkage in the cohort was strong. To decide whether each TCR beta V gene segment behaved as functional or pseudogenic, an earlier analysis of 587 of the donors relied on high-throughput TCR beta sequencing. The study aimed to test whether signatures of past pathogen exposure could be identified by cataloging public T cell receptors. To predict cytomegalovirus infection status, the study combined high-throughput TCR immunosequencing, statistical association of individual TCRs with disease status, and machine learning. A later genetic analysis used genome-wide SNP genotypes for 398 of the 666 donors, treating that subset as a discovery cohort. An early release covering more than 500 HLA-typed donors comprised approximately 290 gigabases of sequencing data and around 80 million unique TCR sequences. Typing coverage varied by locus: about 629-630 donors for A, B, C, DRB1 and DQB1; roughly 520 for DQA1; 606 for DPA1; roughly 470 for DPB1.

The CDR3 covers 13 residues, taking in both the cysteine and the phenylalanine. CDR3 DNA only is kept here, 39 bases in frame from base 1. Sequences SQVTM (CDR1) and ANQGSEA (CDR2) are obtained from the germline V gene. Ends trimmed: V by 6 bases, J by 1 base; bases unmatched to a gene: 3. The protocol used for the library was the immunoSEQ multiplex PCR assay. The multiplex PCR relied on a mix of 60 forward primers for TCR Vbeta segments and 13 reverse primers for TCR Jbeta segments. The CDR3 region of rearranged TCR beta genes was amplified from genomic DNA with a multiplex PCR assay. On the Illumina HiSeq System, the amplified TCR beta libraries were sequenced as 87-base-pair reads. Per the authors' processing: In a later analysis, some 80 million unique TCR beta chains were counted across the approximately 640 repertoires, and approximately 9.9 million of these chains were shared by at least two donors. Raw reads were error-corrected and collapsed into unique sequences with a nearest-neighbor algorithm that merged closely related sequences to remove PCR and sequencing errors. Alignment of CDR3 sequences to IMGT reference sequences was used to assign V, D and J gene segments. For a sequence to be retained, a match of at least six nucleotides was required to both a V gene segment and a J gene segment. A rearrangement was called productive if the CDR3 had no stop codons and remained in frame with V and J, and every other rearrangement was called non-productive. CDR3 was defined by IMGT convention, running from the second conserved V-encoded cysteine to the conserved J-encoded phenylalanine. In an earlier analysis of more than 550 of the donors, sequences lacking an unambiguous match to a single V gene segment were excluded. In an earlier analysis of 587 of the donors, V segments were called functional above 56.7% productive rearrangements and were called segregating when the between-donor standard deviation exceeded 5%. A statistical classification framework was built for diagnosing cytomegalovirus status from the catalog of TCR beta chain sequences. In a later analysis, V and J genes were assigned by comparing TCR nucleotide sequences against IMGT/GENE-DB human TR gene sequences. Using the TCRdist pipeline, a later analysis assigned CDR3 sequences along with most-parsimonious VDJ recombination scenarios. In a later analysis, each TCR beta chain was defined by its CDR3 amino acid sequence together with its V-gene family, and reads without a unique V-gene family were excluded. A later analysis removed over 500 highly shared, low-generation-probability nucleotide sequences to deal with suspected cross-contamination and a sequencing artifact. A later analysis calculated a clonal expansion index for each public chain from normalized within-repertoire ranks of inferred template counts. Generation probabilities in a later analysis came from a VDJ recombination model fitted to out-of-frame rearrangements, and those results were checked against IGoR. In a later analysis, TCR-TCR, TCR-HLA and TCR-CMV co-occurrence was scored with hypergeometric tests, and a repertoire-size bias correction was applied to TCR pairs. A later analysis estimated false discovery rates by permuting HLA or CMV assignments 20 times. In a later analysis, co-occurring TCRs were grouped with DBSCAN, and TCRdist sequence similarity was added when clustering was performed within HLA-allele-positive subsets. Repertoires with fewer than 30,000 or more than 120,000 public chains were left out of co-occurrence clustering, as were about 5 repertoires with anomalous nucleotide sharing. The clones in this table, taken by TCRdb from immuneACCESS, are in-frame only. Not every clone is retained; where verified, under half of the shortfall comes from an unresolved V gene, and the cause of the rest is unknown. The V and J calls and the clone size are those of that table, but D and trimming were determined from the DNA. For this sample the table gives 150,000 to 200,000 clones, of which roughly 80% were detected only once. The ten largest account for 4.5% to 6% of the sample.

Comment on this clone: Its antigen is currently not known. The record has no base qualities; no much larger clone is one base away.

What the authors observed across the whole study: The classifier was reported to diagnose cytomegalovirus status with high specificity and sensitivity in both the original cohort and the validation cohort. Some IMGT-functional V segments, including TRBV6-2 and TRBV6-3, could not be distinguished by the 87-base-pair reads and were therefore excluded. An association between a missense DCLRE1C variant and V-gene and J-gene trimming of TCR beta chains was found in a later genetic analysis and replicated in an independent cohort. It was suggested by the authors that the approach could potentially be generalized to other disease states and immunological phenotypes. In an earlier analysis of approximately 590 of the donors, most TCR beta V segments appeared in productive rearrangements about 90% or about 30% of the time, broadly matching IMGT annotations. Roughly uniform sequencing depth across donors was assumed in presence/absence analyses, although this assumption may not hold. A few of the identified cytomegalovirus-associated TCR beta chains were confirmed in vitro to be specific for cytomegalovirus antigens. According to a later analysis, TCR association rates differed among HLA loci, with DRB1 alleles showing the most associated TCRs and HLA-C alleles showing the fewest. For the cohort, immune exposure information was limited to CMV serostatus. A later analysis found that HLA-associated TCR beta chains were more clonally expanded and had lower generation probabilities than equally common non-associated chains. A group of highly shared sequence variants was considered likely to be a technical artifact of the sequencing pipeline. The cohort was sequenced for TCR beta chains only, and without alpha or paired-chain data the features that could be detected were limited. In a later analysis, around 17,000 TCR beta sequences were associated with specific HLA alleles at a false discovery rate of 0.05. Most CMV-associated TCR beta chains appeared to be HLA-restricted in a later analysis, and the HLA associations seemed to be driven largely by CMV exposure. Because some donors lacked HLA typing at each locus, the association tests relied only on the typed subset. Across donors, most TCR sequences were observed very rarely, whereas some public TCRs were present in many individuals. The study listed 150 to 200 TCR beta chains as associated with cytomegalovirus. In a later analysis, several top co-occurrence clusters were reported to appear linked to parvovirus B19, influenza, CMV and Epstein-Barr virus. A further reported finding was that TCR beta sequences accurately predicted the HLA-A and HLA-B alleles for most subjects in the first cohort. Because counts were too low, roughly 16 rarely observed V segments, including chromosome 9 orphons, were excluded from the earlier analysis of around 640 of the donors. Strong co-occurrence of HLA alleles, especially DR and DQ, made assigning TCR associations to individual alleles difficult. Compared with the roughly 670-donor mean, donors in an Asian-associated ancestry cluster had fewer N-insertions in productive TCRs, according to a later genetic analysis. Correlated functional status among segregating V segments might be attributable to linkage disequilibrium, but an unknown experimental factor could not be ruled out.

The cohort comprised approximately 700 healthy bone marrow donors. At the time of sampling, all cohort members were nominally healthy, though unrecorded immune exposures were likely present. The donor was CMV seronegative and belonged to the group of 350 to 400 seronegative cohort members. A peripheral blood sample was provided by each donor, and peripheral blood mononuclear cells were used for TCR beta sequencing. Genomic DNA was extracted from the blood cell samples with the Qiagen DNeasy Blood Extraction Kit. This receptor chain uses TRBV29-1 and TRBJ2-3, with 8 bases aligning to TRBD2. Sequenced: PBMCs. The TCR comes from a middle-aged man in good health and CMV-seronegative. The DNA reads TGCAGCGTGGTGACTAGCGGCACAGATACGCAGTATTTT. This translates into CSVVTSGTDTQYF.